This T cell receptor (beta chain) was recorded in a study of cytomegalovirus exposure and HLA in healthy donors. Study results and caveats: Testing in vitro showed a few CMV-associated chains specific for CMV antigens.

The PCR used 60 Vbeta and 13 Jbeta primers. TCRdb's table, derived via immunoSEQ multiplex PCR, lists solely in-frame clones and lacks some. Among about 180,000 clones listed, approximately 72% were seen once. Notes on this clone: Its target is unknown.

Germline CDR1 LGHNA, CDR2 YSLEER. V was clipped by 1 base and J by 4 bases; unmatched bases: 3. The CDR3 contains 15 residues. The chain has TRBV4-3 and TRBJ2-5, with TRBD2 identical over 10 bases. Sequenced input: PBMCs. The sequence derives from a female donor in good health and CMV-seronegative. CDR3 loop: CASSQATSGAETQYF. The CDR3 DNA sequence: TGCGCCAGCAGCCAAGCTACTAGCGGGGCAGAGACCCAGTACTTC.